This T cell receptor beta chain was profiled in a study of STAT5B mutations in CD4+ large granular lymphocyte leukemia. Clones were sequenced by immunoSEQ multiplex PCR, and TCRdb holds only the in-frame ones, with some missing. The sample yields under 35,000 clones, about four fifths seen once. As regards this clone: Antigen specificity is unknown.

CDR1 and CDR2 (germline): SGHTA, FQGTGA. The CDR3 sequence is 12 residues long. The germline V and J ends were trimmed by 1 base and 8 bases, with 6 bases remaining between them. Broader study findings: Higher CD4+ than CD8+ T-LGLL clonality might reflect small sample size. 8/27 top patient clones versus 2/35 control clones were TRBV06-family. Patient CD4-sorted repertoires stayed more clonal than healthy ones after leukemic-clone removal.

Sequenced sample: CD4+ T cells from blood buffy coats. This TCR came from a human donor in good health. This chain connects TRBV7-3 to TRBJ2-1; no clear D gene. This chain's CDR3 is CASSLNSDEQFF. Here the CDR3 DNA reads TGTGCCAGCAGCTTAAATTCAGATGAGCAGTTCTTC. The full variable domain, with the rest looked up from reference TRBV7-3 and TRBJ2-1, is GAGVSQTPSNKVTEKGKYVELRCDPISGHTALYWYRQSLGQGPEFLIYFQGTGAADDSGLPNDRFFAVRPEGSVSTLKIQRTERGDSAVYLCASSLNSDEQFFGPGTRLTVL.